This T cell receptor beta chain was observed in a study of T cells in Graves' hyperthyroidism and ophthalmopathy. The overall study: It was at initial diagnosis, before any treatment, that peripheral blood was collected. Overall study results and limits: The majority of expanded thyroid clonotypes above 0.001 also appeared in blood.

RNA transcripts were the template for amplifying TCR beta CDR3 regions. During a first-round RT-PCR of the TCR CDR3, the HTBI primer set was used. A single record per CDR3 protein comes from TCRdb applying MiXCR to the multiplex PCR reads. The data hold 650,000 to 700,000 distinct CDR3 sequences, with 15% to 20% observed a single time. It was uncontrolled infection, other autoimmune disease, pregnancy or lactation that excluded patients. A remark on this clonotype: Its antigen is unidentified.

Sequenced material: blood. The receptor comes from a man aged 50-60 years with Graves' hyperthyroidism.

The CDR3 region is CASSGGQGLASRNTEAFF. The CDR3 region has the DNA TGTGCCAGTAGTGGAGGACAGGGACTAGCCTCTAGGAACACTGAAGCTTTCTTT. The chain combines TRBV19 with TRBJ1-1; 8 positions match TRBD1. V lost 5 bases, J lost 1 base, and 15 bases stayed unmatched. Germline loops: CDR1 LNHDA, CDR2 SQIVND (reference sequence). This CDR3 is 18 amino acids long.